What follows are 2 T cell receptor beta chains derived from one specimen sequenced in a study of response to subunit inactivated influenza vaccine. TCRdb reanalysed the RT-PCR reads using MiXCR and keeps one entry per CDR3 protein. The table has about 780,000 distinct CDR3 sequences, less than 20% seen once. Here the sequenced sample was PBMCs from blood, taken 5 days after vaccination. Every receptor here comes from a man in his fifties who received an inactivated influenza vaccine.

V gene TRBV20-1 combines with J gene TRBJ2-3; TRBD1 matches at 9 bases. J lost 6 bases, V lost 5 bases, and 9 bases had no gene match. The CDR3 consists of 14 residues. The germline gives CDR1 DFQATT, CDR2 SNEGSKA (reference sequence). The CDR3 coding sequence is TGCAGTGCTCGGGACAGGGCTTCAGGGGATACGCAGTATTTT. Translated, it gives CSARDRASGDTQYF.

This clonotype was detected a few times. The V call is TRBV10-2, the J call TRBJ2-7; tentatively, D is TRBD2 (6 bases). From germline, CDR1 is WSHSY and CDR2 SAAADI. Trimming cost V 6 bases and J 1 base, with 13 bases left between them. The CDR3 contains 14 residues. The CDR3 bases are TGCGCCAGCAGAGGAGGGAAGGGGTCCTACGAGCAGTACTTC. Translating gives CASRGGKGSYEQYF.